These 21 T cell receptor beta chains share one sample of origin, sequenced in a study of T cells in Graves' hyperthyroidism and ophthalmopathy. Template material for amplifying TCR beta CDR3 regions consisted of RNA transcripts. In the first-round RT-PCR of the TCR CDR3, the HTBI primer set was used. TCRdb ran MiXCR on the multiplex PCR reads and lists one entry per CDR3 protein. The profile shows 45,000 to 60,000 distinct CDR3 sequences, roughly 49% of them singletons. Sequencing was carried out using blood. The receptors derive from a woman aged 25 to 39 with Graves' ophthalmopathy.

The chain combines TRBV9 with TRBJ2-6; tentative D call: TRBD2 (6 bases). Germline-derived CDR1 and CDR2 are SGDLS and YYNGEE. The CDR3 consists of 18 residues. V lost 4 bases and J lost 4, with 21 bases in between. In nucleotides, the CDR3 is TGTGCCAGCAGCCAGGCCGGGACTGTCGCCTCAGGGGCCAACGTCCTGACTTTC. Translating it yields CASSQAGTVASGANVLTF. Drawing the rest from reference TRBV9 and TRBJ2-6, the complete variable domain is DSGVTQTPKHLITATGQRVTLRCSPRSGDLSVYWYQQSLDQGLQFLIQYYNGEERAKGNILERFSAQQFPDLHSELNLSSLELGDSALYFCASSQAGTVASGANVLTFGAGSRLTVL.

This clonotype was seen ten or more times. This rearrangement joins TRBV4-1 to TRBJ2-5; 11 bases line up with TRBD2. This CDR3 spans 17 amino acids. Germline V gene sequence: CDR1 MGHRA, CDR2 YSYEKL. The J segment lost 4 bases and the V segment lost 0 bases, leaving 7 bases of the junction unmatched. In nucleotides, the CDR3 is TGCGCCAGCAGCCAAGATACAGGGCTAGCGGGAGGAGAGACCCAGTACTTC. Its translation is CASSQDTGLAGGETQYF.

The chain couples TRBV9 to TRBJ2-3, with D perhaps being TRBD1 or TRBD2 (5 bases each). Germline lookup yields CDR1 SGDLS and CDR2 YYNGEE. With 0 bases removed from V and 4 bases from J, the gap between germline ends came to 15 bases. The CDR3 is 16 amino acids. The CDR3 region has the DNA TGTGCCAGCAGCGTAGACGGGACCCCCTTCCCAGATACGCAGTATTTT. Its translation: CASSVDGTPFPDTQYF.

This chain uses TRBV10-1 with TRBJ2-2; D may be TRBD2 (6 bases). Trimming left V 0 bases short and J 4 bases short, with 15 bases between. There are 17 residues in the CDR3. Germline V gene sequence: CDR1 WNHNN, CDR2 SYGVQD (reference sequence). The CDR3 here is CASSESRGWGLTGELFF. DNA of the CDR3: TGCGCCAGCAGTGAGTCGAGGGGCTGGGGACTCACCGGGGAGCTGTTTTTT.

The chain recombines TRBV12-3 or TRBV12-4 with TRBJ2-2; D possibly corresponds to TRBD1 (5 bases). The CDR3 runs to 11 residues. Between the trimmed V and J ends, which lost 4 bases and 8 bases, there was a span of 5 bases. The CDR3 DNA is TGTGCCAGCAGTTGGACAGGGGAGCTGTTTTTT. Its protein is CASSWTGELFF.

This clonotype was detected only once. A much larger clone differs from this one at a single base, so this may be a read error. The chain links TRBV5-8 to TRBJ2-5, with TRBD1 matching 8 bases. Germline assignment: CDR1 SGHTS and CDR2 YDEGEE. The CDR3 is 15 residues long. CDR3 DNA: TGTGCCAACAGCTCCGGACAGGGTTTGCAAGAGACCCAGCACTTC. Amino acids: CANSSGQGLQETQHF.

CDR3 coding DNA: TGTGCCACCAGCAGTCTGGGTCAGATCTACGAGCAGTACTTC. Translation: CATSSLGQIYEQYF. The rearrangement joins TRBV15 to TRBJ2-7; D gene ambiguous. CDR1 is LNHNV, CDR2 YYDKDF, per germline (reference sequence). The CDR3 spans 14 residues. The V and J ends lost 3 bases and 3 bases respectively, with 12 bases between them.

This clonotype was observed at least ten times. The gene calls are TRBV20-1 and TRBJ2-7; a possible D gene is TRBD2 (6 bases). CDR3 size: 15 residues. V was trimmed by 1 base and J by 2 bases, leaving 15 bases between them. Germline CDR1 DFQATT, CDR2 SNEGSKA (reference sequence). CDR3 loop: CSARVGGLGTYEQYF. CDR3 in DNA: TGCAGTGCTAGAGTTGGGGGGTTGGGCACCTACGAGCAGTACTTC.

About this clonotype itself: At one of its ends the junction is not consistent with the germline gene, which may arise from a read error. The genes are TRBV15 and TRBJ1-4; D is possibly TRBD1 (5 bases). Germline CDR1 and CDR2: LNHNV and YYDKDF (reference sequence). This CDR3 contains 15 residues. The CDR3 region has the DNA TGTGCCACCAGCAGAGCAGGGACCGCTAATAAAAAACTGTTTTTT. Translated, it gives CATSRAGTANKKLFF.

This clonotype is medium-sized (0.01 to 0.1%). The chain employs TRBV7-6 and TRBJ2-7, with D maybe TRBD1 (7 bases). CDR3 length: 13 amino acids. The V end lost 3 bases, the J end lost 6 bases, and 12 bases lay between the germline ends. CDR1 and CDR2 from the germline V gene are SGHVS and FNYEAQ. The CDR3 region has the DNA TGTGCCAGCAGCTTGGCTCAGGGGGGCGAGCAGTACTTC. Its translation is CASSLAQGGEQYF.

V gene TRBV10-3 combines with J gene TRBJ1-3; no definite D call. The CDR3 runs 14 residues. The ends were cut back, 6 bases at V and 2 bases at J, with 11 bases in the middle. Germline V CDR1 and CDR2: ENHRY, SYGVKD. DNA for the CDR3: TGTGCCATCAGGACTAGCGGGACTGGAAACACCATATATTTT. Protein: CAIRTSGTGNTIYF.

As for this clonotype: The junction departs from germline at one end; a sequencing error may be responsible. The V and J genes are TRBV7-2 and TRBJ2-3, with 7 nucleotides matching TRBD1. This CDR3 spans 15 amino acids. The germline V gene has CDR1 SGHTA and CDR2 FQGNSA. The CDR3 loop reads CASSQKPAGTETQYF. In nucleotides, the CDR3 is TGTGCCAGCAGCCAAAAACCCGCCGGGACAGAAACGCAGTATTTT.

In this sample, this clonotype turned up once. The chain links TRBV29-1 to TRBJ2-7; 12 nucleotides align to TRBD2. The CDR3 is 14 amino acids. Losses at the gene ends were 8 bases for V and 0 bases for J; bases not matched to a gene: 5. Germline assignment: CDR1 SQVTM and CDR2 ANQGSEA. The CDR3 spells CSRTSGTGSYEQYF. For the CDR3, the DNA is TGCAGCCGGACTAGCGGGACCGGCTCCTACGAGCAGTACTTC.

The chain employs TRBV9 and TRBJ2-2, with 12 bases identical to TRBD2. This CDR3 region has 15 residues. V lost 0 bases, J lost 9 bases, and 3 bases stayed unmatched. The germline CDR1 and CDR2 sequences are SGDLS and YYNGEE. CDR3 sequence reads: CASSVVTSGSRELFF. CDR3 DNA: TGTGCCAGCAGCGTAGTGACTAGCGGGAGTAGGGAGCTGTTTTTT.

The table lists this clonotype with a few counts. The gene calls are TRBV28 and TRBJ2-2; 8 bases fit TRBD2. The V gene's germline CDR1 is MDHEN and CDR2 SYDVKM. The CDR3 spans 16 residues. Trimming cost V 6 bases and J 5 bases; bases outside gene matches: 11. The CDR3 region is CASSQLSGSRTGELFF. CDR3 in DNA: TGTGCCAGCAGCCAGTTAAGCGGGAGTCGTACCGGGGAGCTGTTTTTT.

Regarding this clonotype: A much larger clone is a single base away; this may be a read error. Lacking the conserved final phenylalanine or tryptophan, this CDR3 likely reflects a read error. The rearrangement joins TRBV5-4 to TRBJ1-5; the D is unclear. CDR3 length: 12 residues. The germline CDR1 and CDR2 sequences are SGHNT and YYREEE (reference sequence). Trimming stripped 2 bases from V and 6 bases from J, with 6 bases between. The CDR3 sequence is CASSFEGQPQHP. In DNA, the CDR3 is TGTGCCAGCAGCTTTGAGGGTCAGCCCCAGCATCCT.

The chain links TRBV7-6 to TRBJ1-4; D ambiguous. The CDR3 covers 14 residues. The germline V gene encodes CDR1 SGHVS and CDR2 FNYEAQ. Trimming took off 1 base at V and 4 bases at J, with 7 bases between the two ends. The CDR3 protein is CASSLDGSNEKLFF. In nucleotides, the CDR3 is TGTGCCAGCAGCTTAGACGGGAGTAATGAAAAACTGTTTTTT.

Regarding this clonotype: One end of the junction fails to match germline, which may point to a read error. V usage is TRBV29-1 and J usage is TRBJ2-2, with 7 bases lining up with TRBD2. Germline assignment: CDR1 SQVTM and CDR2 ANQGSEA. The CDR3 has 12 amino acids. The CDR3, as DNA: TGCAGCGCCGGGAGGAACACCGGGGAGCTGCTCTTC. Translation gives CSAGRNTGELLF.

As to this clonotype: Mismatch with germline at one junction end may stem from a read error. The V call is TRBV2, the J call TRBJ2-3; D is possibly TRBD2 (6 bases). Germline V gene data show CDR1 as SNHLY and CDR2 as FYNNEI. This CDR3 is built from 13 residues. The CDR3 sequence: CASSDILAETQYF. CDR3 coding DNA: TGCGCCAGCAGCGACATATTAGCGGAGACGCAGTATTTT.

In its sample, this clonotype was seen many times. The V call is TRBV6-5, the J call TRBJ2-7; 7 bases fit TRBD1. The CDR3 is 13 amino acids. V trimming: 6 bases; J trimming: 7 bases; junction bases outside the gene matches: 9. Germline lookup yields CDR1 MNHEY and CDR2 SVGAGI. CDR3 sequence reads: CASRPDRVREQYF. The CDR3 DNA sequence: TGTGCCAGCAGGCCAGACAGGGTCCGGGAGCAGTACTTC.

Of note for this clonotype: The CDR3 does not end in the conserved phenylalanine or tryptophan, so this is likely a read error. It is unclear where the CDR3 begins or ends on the DNA, so no DNA is shown, and the CDR3 is as TCRdb lists it. The gene calls are TRBV5-1 and TRBJ2-2. The length of the CDR3 is 15 amino acids, counting both ends. Germline loops: CDR1 SGHRS, CDR2 YFSETQ. The CDR3 sequence: CASSLTLGSTGELKL.